This T cell receptor (beta chain) was found in a study of beta chain features in type 1 diabetes. Study information: Healthy donors resembled patients in age, gender and cell yields. Examination of sorted cells across all samples involved 100 million or so cells.

The whole isolated RNA underwent reverse transcription, so sequencing captured expressed TCRB transcripts. Several million reads were obtained on average from naive, central memory and regulatory T cell samples. Only in-frame clones appear in the TCRdb table, and some are missing; sequencing was by immunoSEQ multiplex PCR. The sample lists some 900,000 clones; roughly 15% were seen once. One heparinised blood draw averaging about 116 mL was given by each donor. This clone has only a few counts. Germline V gene data show CDR1 as ENHRY and CDR2 as SYGVKD. CDR3 length: 14 amino acids. Trimming removed 4 bases from V and 6 bases from J; junction bases left unmatched: 4.

This clonotype originated in a woman under 30 in good health. Source material: naive CD4+ T cells from blood. This chain connects TRBV10-3 to TRBJ2-3, with 10 bases lining up with TRBD2. CDR3 residues: CAISGTSGPDTQYF. The CDR3 DNA reads as TGTGCCATCAGTGGGACTAGCGGACCCGATACGCAGTATTTT.